The clone carrying this TCR beta chain was counted only a few times. TCRdb re-analysed the RT-PCR reads in MiXCR, keeping a single row per CDR3 protein. Of around 790,000 distinct CDR3 sequences in the sample, about 20% were seen once. The data were taken from a study of response to subunit inactivated influenza vaccine. V was shortened by 5 bases and J by 1 base, with 14 bases between the two germline ends. From germline, CDR1 is SGHTA and CDR2 FQGNSA. The CDR3 spans 15 residues. The receptor comes from a man aged 45 to 65 who received an inactivated influenza vaccine. The starting material was PBMCs from blood, obtained roughly 5 days after vaccination. The V and J genes are TRBV7-2 and TRBJ2-5; D is perhaps TRBD2 (5 bases). The CDR3 DNA follows: TGTGCCAGCAGCCAGTCTCGGGGTCTCCAAGAGACCCAGTACTTC. This encodes CASSQSRGLQETQYF.